A selection of T cell receptor beta chains follows, all from one sample in a study of T cells after yellow fever vaccination. MiXCR, applied by TCRdb to the 5' RACE reads, yields one record per CDR3 protein. The table lists a few hundred thousand distinct CDR3 sequences, 12% of them singletons. Sequenced material: CD4+ T cells sorted from PBMCs, taken 15 days after the yellow fever booster vaccination. These receptor sequences come from a man younger than 35 who received the YFV17D yellow fever vaccine. Both conserved end residues are part of each CDR3. The D gene is left open where the match is weak. Expanded clones are given a class, and other clones once, few, many or no size at all.

V: TRBV20-1
D: -
size: many
J: TRBJ2-3
DNA: TGCAGTGCTAGAGTACCCCGGAAAGGAGGGGATACGCAGTATTTT
CDR3: CSARVPRKGGDTQYF

V: TRBV11-3
D: -
size: -
J: TRBJ1-1
DNA: TGTGCCAGCAGCCCGTTCACGGGAGGGAACACTGAAGCTTTCTTT
CDR3: CASSPFTGGNTEAFF

V: TRBV20-1
D: -
size: -
J: TRBJ1-2
DNA: TGCAGTGCTTATCACGGACACCGGAGCGACTATGGCTACACCTTC
CDR3: CSAYHGHRSDYGYTF

V: TRBV20-1
D: -
size: -
J: TRBJ2-3
DNA: TGCAGTGCTGTGGAGGTTGGGCAGTATTTT
CDR3: CSAVEVGQYF

V: TRBV7-2
D: TRBD2
size: -
J: TRBJ2-5
DNA: TGTGCCAGCAGCGTGGGAGGGACTAGAGAGACCCAGTACTTC
CDR3: CASSVGGTRETQYF

V: TRBV9
D: -
size: -
J: TRBJ1-2
DNA: TGTGCCAGCAGCGGCACAGGGCCGCGGGGCTACACCTTC
CDR3: CASSGTGPRGYTF

V: TRBV7-2
D: -
size: few
J: TRBJ2-7
DNA: TGTGCCAGCAGCCCGGGGGCGGGAGACTACGAGCAGTACTTC
CDR3: CASSPGAGDYEQYF

V: TRBV5-1
D: TRBD2
size: -
J: TRBJ2-5
DNA: TGCGCCAGCAGTTCATTGTTATTGGCGGGGGGGCCGGGAGAGACCCAGTACTTC
CDR3: CASSSLLLAGGPGETQYF

V: TRBV9
D: -
size: few
J: TRBJ2-3
DNA: TGTGCCAGCAGCGTAAGATCTCAGGGCTCTTCAGATACGCAGTATTTT
CDR3: CASSVRSQGSSDTQYF

V: TRBV5-1
D: TRBD1
size: few
J: TRBJ2-3
DNA: TGCGCCAGCAGCTTGGGACCACAGGGGAGTGAGCAGTATTTT
CDR3: CASSLGPQGSEQYF

V: TRBV12-3/TRBV12-4
D: -
size: few
J: TRBJ1-1
DNA: TGTGCCAGCAGTATTCAGGGCAATGAAGCTTTCTTT
CDR3: CASSIQGNEAFF

V: TRBV30
D: TRBD1
size: many
J: TRBJ2-6
DNA: TGTGCCTGGACCGGGACAGTGATTTCGGCTCGTCCAGGGGCCAACGTCCTGACTTTC
CDR3: CAWTGTVISARPGANVLTF

V: TRBV4-3
D: -
size: few
J: TRBJ2-5
DNA: TGCGCCAGCAGCCAAGTTCGGGGCAACTCCCCAGAGACCCAGTACTTC
CDR3: CASSQVRGNSPETQYF

V: TRBV5-1
D: -
size: few
J: TRBJ2-5
DNA: TGCGCCAGCAGCTTGCGGCGGGGGCGAGGGGAGACCCAGTACTTC
CDR3: CASSLRRGRGETQYF

V: TRBV6-5
D: -
size: -
J: TRBJ1-2
DNA: TGTGCCAGCAACTTACAAGAACAGCTTAGGAGTTACTATGGCTACACCTTC
CDR3: CASNLQEQLRSYYGYTF

V: TRBV21-1
D: -
size: -
J: TRBJ2-2
DNA: TGTGCCTGGGAAGGGTTGTCGACCGGGGAGCTGTTTTTT
CDR3: CAWEGLSTGELFF

V: TRBV7-3
D: -
size: few
J: TRBJ1-6
DNA: TGTGCCAGCAGCCAACAGGGAAATTGGTCACCCCTCCACTTT
CDR3: CASSQQGNWSPLHF

V: TRBV20-1
D: -
size: many
J: TRBJ1-2
DNA: TGCAGTGCTATAATACCAGGCGCCCATGATGGCTACACCTTC
CDR3: CSAIIPGAHDGYTF

V: TRBV20-1
D: TRBD2
size: -
J: TRBJ2-1
DNA: TGCAGTGCTCGCCAGGCCGGGGGGGCCTTCAATGAGCAGTTCTTC
CDR3: CSARQAGGAFNEQFF

V: TRBV20-1
D: TRBD2
size: many
J: TRBJ2-5
DNA: TGCAGTGCTAGAGACCGGACTAGCGGGGGGGAGACCCAGTACTTC
CDR3: CSARDRTSGGETQYF

V: TRBV12-3/TRBV12-4
D: -
size: -
J: TRBJ1-6
DNA: TGTGCCAGCAGTTTCTCACAGGATAATTCACCCCTCCACTTT
CDR3: CASSFSQDNSPLHF

V: TRBV4-3
D: -
size: many
J: TRBJ1-3
DNA: TGCGCCAGCAGCCAAGCCTACAAGGTCATAACTGGAAACACCATATATTTT
CDR3: CASSQAYKVITGNTIYF

V: TRBV10-3
D: TRBD1
size: many
J: TRBJ1-2
DNA: TGTGCCATCAGTGAGTCGTACCTCAGACAGGGCGATGGCTACACCTTC
CDR3: CAISESYLRQGDGYTF

V: TRBV5-1
D: -
size: few
J: TRBJ2-1
DNA: TGCGCCAGCAGCCCCGACGGGACACTGAACAATGAGCAGTTCTTC
CDR3: CASSPDGTLNNEQFF

V: TRBV12-3/TRBV12-4
D: -
size: few
J: TRBJ2-2
DNA: TGTGCCAGCAGCCCCCCACTGGGCGCCGCAACGAACACCGGGGAGCTGTTTTTT
CDR3: CASSPPLGAATNTGELFF

V: TRBV15
D: -
size: few
J: TRBJ1-2
DNA: TGTGCCACCAGCAGAGATGGTCTTGGGGACAACTATGGCTACACCTTC
CDR3: CATSRDGLGDNYGYTF

V: TRBV19
D: TRBD1
size: few
J: TRBJ2-7
DNA: TGTGCCAGTAGCCGACAGGGGGAAATCTACGAGCAGTACTTC
CDR3: CASSRQGEIYEQYF

V: TRBV5-1
D: -
size: few
J: TRBJ2-5
DNA: TGCGCCAGCAGCTTGGCCGGCTTAGGTGTTGGGGAGACCCAGTACTTC
CDR3: CASSLAGLGVGETQYF

V: TRBV4-2
D: -
size: many
J: TRBJ1-2
DNA: TGTGCCAGCAGCCAAGGGACAGAATATGGCTACACCTTC
CDR3: CASSQGTEYGYTF

V: TRBV6-2/TRBV6-3
D: TRBD1
size: many
J: TRBJ1-5
DNA: TGTGCCAGCACTGCGACCGGGACAGGGGGCGCCTGGCAGCCCCAGCATTTT
CDR3: CASTATGTGGAWQPQHF

V: TRBV4-3
D: TRBD2
size: -
J: TRBJ2-1
DNA: TGCGCCAGCAGCCAAGATCCCTCGGGGGGGGCAGTCCATGAGCAGTTCTTC
CDR3: CASSQDPSGGAVHEQFF

V: TRBV6-5
D: -
size: -
J: TRBJ1-4
DNA: TGTGCCAGCAGTTTCTCGCTGGACCGTAATTCGGGTGAAAAACTGTTTTTT
CDR3: CASSFSLDRNSGEKLFF

V: TRBV29-1
D: -
size: -
J: TRBJ2-3
DNA: TGCAGCGCCGTAGCGGCATCAGATACGCAGTATTTT
CDR3: CSAVAASDTQYF

V: TRBV6-2/TRBV6-3
D: -
size: -
J: TRBJ1-1
DNA: TGTGCCAGCAGAGATTGGGGACAAAGCACTGAAGCTTTCTTT
CDR3: CASRDWGQSTEAFF

V: TRBV4-3
D: TRBD2
size: many
J: TRBJ2-3
DNA: TGCGCCAGCAGCCAAAGCCCTAGCGGGGGGAAAGATACGCAGTATTTT
CDR3: CASSQSPSGGKDTQYF

V: TRBV5-1
D: -
size: many
J: TRBJ2-5
DNA: TGCGCCAGCAGCTTGCCAGGGAGTATGGGGGAGACCCAGTACTTC
CDR3: CASSLPGSMGETQYF

V: TRBV20-1
D: -
size: -
J: TRBJ1-1
DNA: TGCAGTGCTAGTAGTGAAATAGACACTGAAGCTTTCTTT
CDR3: CSASSEIDTEAFF

V: TRBV4-3
D: -
size: -
J: TRBJ1-6
DNA: TGCGCCAGCAGCCAAGGGGCTCAGGATAATTCACCCCTCCACTTT
CDR3: CASSQGAQDNSPLHF

V: TRBV4-1
D: -
size: few
J: TRBJ1-1
DNA: TGCGCCAGCAGCCAAGGGAGGGGTGGATACACTGAAGCTTTCTTT
CDR3: CASSQGRGGYTEAFF

V: TRBV5-1
D: -
size: -
J: TRBJ2-1
DNA: TGCGCCAGCAGCTCAACCGGGACTCCCAGCTCCTACAATGAGCAGTTCTTC
CDR3: CASSSTGTPSSYNEQFF

V: TRBV12-3/TRBV12-4
D: TRBD1
size: -
J: TRBJ2-1
DNA: TGTGCCAGCAGACCTGGACAGGGTCCGAATGAGCAGTTCTTC
CDR3: CASRPGQGPNEQFF

V: TRBV7-9
D: TRBD2
size: few
J: TRBJ2-7
DNA: TGTGCCAGCAGCTTCCCCCTAGCGGGGCCCTACGAGCAGTACTTC
CDR3: CASSFPLAGPYEQYF

V: TRBV12-5
D: TRBD1
size: few
J: TRBJ2-7
DNA: TGTGCTAGTGGTCCACGAGTTCCGGGACAGGTATACTACGAGCAGTACTTC
CDR3: CASGPRVPGQVYYEQYF

V: TRBV20-1
D: -
size: -
J: TRBJ2-3
DNA: TGCAGTGCTAAAGGATCCACAGATACGCAGTATTTT
CDR3: CSAKGSTDTQYF

V: TRBV29-1
D: TRBD2
size: many
J: TRBJ2-3
DNA: TGCAGACCCCCTCTAGCGGTATTCACAGATACGCAGTATTTT
CDR3: CRPPLAVFTDTQYF

V: TRBV7-3
D: TRBD2
size: -
J: TRBJ2-3
DNA: TGTGCCAGCAGCCGGGCGGGGGACGCGCAGTATTTT
CDR3: CASSRAGDAQYF

V: TRBV7-9
D: -
size: -
J: TRBJ2-1
DNA: TGTGCCAGCAGCCCCGGTGGGGGCACATACAATGAGCAGTTCTTC
CDR3: CASSPGGGTYNEQFF

V: TRBV3-1
D: -
size: -
J: TRBJ1-6
DNA: TGTGCCAGCAGCCAGCAGGACATCAATTCACCCCTCCACTTT
CDR3: CASSQQDINSPLHF

V: TRBV20-1
D: TRBD1
size: few
J: TRBJ1-2
DNA: TGCAGTGCTAGAGGTGTACAGGGGAACTATGGCTACACCTTC
CDR3: CSARGVQGNYGYTF

V: TRBV20-1
D: -
size: few
J: TRBJ2-2
DNA: TGCAGTGCTAGAAAGGCCCAAAACACCGGGGAGCTGTTTTTT
CDR3: CSARKAQNTGELFF